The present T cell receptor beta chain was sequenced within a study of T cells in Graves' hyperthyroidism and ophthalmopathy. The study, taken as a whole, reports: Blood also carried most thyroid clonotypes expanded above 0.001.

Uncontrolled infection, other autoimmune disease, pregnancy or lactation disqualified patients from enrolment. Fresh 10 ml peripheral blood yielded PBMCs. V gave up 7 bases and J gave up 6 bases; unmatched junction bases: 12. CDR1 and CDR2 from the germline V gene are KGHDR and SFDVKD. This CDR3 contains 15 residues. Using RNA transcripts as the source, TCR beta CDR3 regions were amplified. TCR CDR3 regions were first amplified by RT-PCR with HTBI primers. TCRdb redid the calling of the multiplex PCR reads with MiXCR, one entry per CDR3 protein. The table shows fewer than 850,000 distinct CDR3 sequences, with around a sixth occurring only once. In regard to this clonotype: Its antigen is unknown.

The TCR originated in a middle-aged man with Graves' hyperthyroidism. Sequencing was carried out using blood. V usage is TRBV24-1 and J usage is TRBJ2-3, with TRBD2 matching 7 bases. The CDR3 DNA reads TGTGCCACCAGAACAAAGCGGGAACACATGGATACGCAGTATTTT. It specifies CATRTKREHMDTQYF.